This is a list of T cell receptor beta chains from one sample in a study of blood T cell repertoires in COVID-19. Here immunoSEQ multiplex PCR was the method, and the copy in TCRdb shows in-frame clones only, minus some. The sample carries around 260,000 clones, 80% to 90% recorded once. The sample consisted of peripheral blood. The receptors originated from a woman between 50 and 59 years old with acute or convalescent COVID-19. CDR3s include the opening cysteine and the closing phenylalanine or tryptophan. The D gene is left open where the match is weak. Only part of the rows carry a size: once, few, many, or a class if the clone is expanded.

TRBV7-9	NA	TRBD1	TRBJ1-4	CASSWGQALFF	TGTGCCAGCAGCTGGGGACAGGCACTGTTTTTT
TRBV18	NA	NA	TRBJ2-7	CASSLGSATYEQYF	TGTGCCAGCTCCCTCGGGTCCGCTACCTACGAGCAGTACTTC
TRBV4-3	few	NA	TRBJ1-4	CASSLRWEINEKLFF	TGCGCCAGCAGCCTCCGATGGGAGATTAATGAAAAACTGTTTTTT
TRBV4-2	few	TRBD1	TRBJ2-7	CASSQAGQGASREQYF	TGTGCCAGCAGCCAAGCGGGACAGGGGGCATCTCGCGAGCAGTACTTC
TRBV7-2	NA	NA	TRBJ2-1	CASSPGAGDQNEQFF	TGTGCCAGCAGCCCAGGGGCCGGTGATCAAAATGAGCAGTTCTTC
TRBV24-1	once	NA	TRBJ2-7	CATSDFGEQYF	TGTGCCACCAGTGATTTCGGCGAGCAGTACTTC
TRBV6-6	NA	TRBD1	TRBJ1-2	CASSGGQVFLGYTF	TGTGCCAGCAGTGGGGGACAGGTCTTTCTAGGCTACACCTTC
TRBV5-1	NA	NA	TRBJ2-2	CASSSIGGGTGELFF	TGCGCCAGCAGCTCAATTGGGGGCGGTACCGGGGAGCTGTTTTTT
TRBV19	NA	NA	TRBJ1-1	CASSIGLQRNTEAFF	TGTGCCAGTAGTATAGGATTACAGAGGAACACTGAAGCTTTCTTT
TRBV7-3	NA	NA	TRBJ2-1	CASSLQGGSGQGGYEQFF	TGTGCCAGCAGCTTACAGGGAGGGTCTGGACAGGGCGGCTATGAGCAGTTCTTC
TRBV14	NA	NA	TRBJ1-3	CASSQTSIRNTIYF	TGTGCCAGCAGCCAAACAAGTATTAGAAACACCATATATTTT
TRBV5-1	NA	TRBD1	TRBJ1-3	CASSEPQGSSGNTIYF	TGCGCCAGCAGCGAACCACAGGGGTCCTCTGGAAACACCATATATTTT
TRBV6-2/TRBV6-3	once	NA	TRBJ2-1	CASSNNWGRDNEQFF	TGTGCCAGCAGTAACAATTGGGGGCGGGACAATGAGCAGTTCTTC
TRBV20-1	NA	NA	TRBJ1-2	CSASVRGGYGYTF	TGCAGTGCTAGTGTCAGGGGTGGCTACGGCTACACCTTC
TRBV7-2	NA	NA	TRBJ2-7	CASSSQPQETYEQYF	TGTGCCAGCAGCTCCCAACCACAGGAGACCTACGAGCAGTACTTC
TRBV5-4	NA	TRBD2	TRBJ2-5	CASSLGLAGGETQYF	TGTGCCAGCAGCTTGGGACTAGCGGGAGGGGAGACCCAGTACTTC
TRBV12-3/TRBV12-4	NA	NA	TRBJ2-3	CASSTGLADTQYF	TGTGCCAGCAGTACAGGGCTGGCGGATACGCAGTATTTT
TRBV15	once	NA	TRBJ1-4	CATSRGQGLNEKLFF	TGTGCCACCAGCAGAGGGCAGGGCCTTAATGAAAAACTGTTTTTT
TRBV7-9	NA	TRBD1	TRBJ2-1	CASSIPGQGRFF	TGTGCCAGCAGCATCCCGGGACAGGGACGGTTCTTC
TRBV28	many	TRBD2	TRBJ2-1	CASSFIYRRTSGAPDEQFF	TGTGCCAGCAGTTTCATCTATCGTCGGACTAGCGGGGCGCCTGATGAGCAGTTCTTC
TRBV7-3	NA	TRBD1	TRBJ1-1	CASSEGQANTEAFF	TGTGCCAGCAGCGAGGGACAGGCCAACACTGAAGCTTTCTTT
TRBV7-9	NA	NA	TRBJ2-1	CASSSYSGENEQFF	TGTGCCAGCAGTTCCTATAGCGGAGAGAATGAGCAGTTCTTC